This T cell receptor beta chain comes out of a study of neurological immune-mediated disorders (dated by TCRdb to the late 2010s). Regarding the complete study: Peripheral blood TCR-beta repertoires from patients with HTLV-I-associated myelopathy (HAM/TSP), patients with multiple sclerosis, and healthy controls were compared in the study using UMI-based sequencing. The roughly 100 TCR-beta libraries included longitudinal samples, technical triplicates and paired sorted CD4+ and CD8+ T-cell subsets alongside PBMC samples. Of the roughly 70 subjects in the cohort, around 14 were HAM/TSP patients, roughly 34 were multiple sclerosis patients, and 20 were healthy controls. Results and caveats for the whole study, not just this receptor: No identical CDR3 amino acid sequences were shared among expanded clones across subjects, suggesting private TCR-beta repertoires in all groups. TCR clonal expansion was highest in HAM/TSP patients and lowest in MS patients, with MS patients falling below even healthy controls.

For the sorted-subset TCR libraries, the starting material was over 950,000 sorted CD4+ or CD8+ T cells. Peripheral blood was subjected to Ficoll-Hypaque density gradient centrifugation to isolate PBMCs, which were then cryopreserved in liquid nitrogen. Paired sorted CD4+ and CD8+ subsets came from healthy controls, HAM/TSP patients and MS patients. Including the terminal cysteine and phenylalanine, the CDR3 comprises 17 residues. Only CDR3 DNA remains: 51 bases, in frame from the first base. V ends up 4 bases short and J 6 bases short, with an unmatched junction base count of 12. Reading the germline V gene (reference sequence) gives CDR1 LGHDT and CDR2 YNNKEL. This clonotype was detected ten times or more. What this receptor recognizes is not known. No clone much larger than this one lies a single base away; base qualities are absent. cDNA was synthesized by template-switch 5'RACE using a primer with a 10-nucleotide random unique molecular identifier that tagged each TCR transcript. Each sequencing run produced over 160 million TCR-beta sequences covering 15-18 subjects. Total RNA was extracted with the RNeasy kit. TCR-beta VDJ regions were amplified with primers for the TCR constant region and the 5'RACE anchor, using the KAPA Real-time Library Amplification kit. A first PCR added sample indexes and Illumina adaptors, after which a second PCR increased the library yield. After purification with Ampure beads, the TCR product of roughly 650 bp was size-selected on a 2% E-gel SizeSelection system. Before pooling, libraries had their quality checked on a Bioanalyzer, their concentration measured with Qubit, and their quantity determined with the Kapa Library Quantification kit. An Illumina HiSeq 2500 sequenced the libraries paired-end 2 x 150 bp. To increase sequence diversity, 25-30% phiX was spiked into each library pool. As for the original processing: The UMI-based MiGEC pipeline processed quality-filtered reads and removed over 80% of raw TCR sequences during error correction. VDJ genes were aligned to IMGT germline references, and clonotypes were defined by unique CDR3 amino acid sequence plus V-J genes. Clonal expansion, Shannon diversity, and CDR3 relatedness (CalcPairwiseDistances, ClusterSamples) were evaluated with VDJtools, and phylogenetic trees were built with CLCbio workbench. A clone was classed as expanded if it had 8 or more unique UMIs, a cutoff based on coefficient-of-variation modelling across technical triplicates. TCRdb took the public reads, trimmed them with fastp at Q25, ran MiXCR for clone calling and kept in-frame beta chains. For every CDR3 protein sequence, its rows merge into one entry that carries the most common genes and DNA. In this record, the V and J calls reflect TCRdb's handling and not the investigators' own analysis. This sample holds around 5,000 distinct CDR3 sequences; roughly a quarter were observed only once. Roughly 47% of the sample rests with the top ten.

The rearranged chain carries TRBV3-1 and TRBJ2-1; 10 nucleotides in the junction match TRBD2. This sequence was found in a woman aged 55-70 years with HTLV-1-associated myelopathy (HAM/TSP). Sequenced material: CD8+ T cells from blood. The DNA sequence reads TGTGCCAGCAGCCCCTATGCCGGGACTAGCGAAACCAATGAGCAGTTCTTC. It encodes CASSPYAGTSETNEQFF.